This T cell receptor (beta chain) stems from a study of T-cell reconstitution after alpha-beta-depleted transplantation in children. After removal of 2 bases from V and 1 base from J, the junction contained 5 bases not matched to a gene. This CDR3 comprises 16 residues. Germline V gene data show CDR1 as SGHTA and CDR2 as FQGNSA. Preparation of the TCRbeta library involved a method that used unique molecular identifiers. From the PCR reads, TCRdb called clonotypes with MiXCR, one entry per CDR3 protein. This table has 500,000 or so distinct CDR3 sequences, 32% appearing once. The source of this sequence is a human donor who donated a stem cell graft to a child with aplastic anemia. This chain joins TRBV7-2 and TRBJ1-5; 7 bases line up with TRBD1. Sequencing used PBMCs from the stem cell graft donor, obtained from the stem cell graft. The CDR3 region is CASSLTTGRSNQPQHF. The CDR3 nucleotides read TGTGCCAGCAGCTTAACGACAGGGAGAAGCAATCAGCCCCAGCATTTT.